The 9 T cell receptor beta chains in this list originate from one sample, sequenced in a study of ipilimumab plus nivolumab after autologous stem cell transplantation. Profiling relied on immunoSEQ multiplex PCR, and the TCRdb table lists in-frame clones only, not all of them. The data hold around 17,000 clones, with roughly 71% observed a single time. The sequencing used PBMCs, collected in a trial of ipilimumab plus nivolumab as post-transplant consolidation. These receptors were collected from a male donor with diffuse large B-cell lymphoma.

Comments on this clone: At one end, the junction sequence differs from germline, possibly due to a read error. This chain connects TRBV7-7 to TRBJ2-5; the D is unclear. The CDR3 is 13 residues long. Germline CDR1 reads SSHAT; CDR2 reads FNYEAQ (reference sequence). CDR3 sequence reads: CASSSLRQETQYF. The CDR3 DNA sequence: TGTGCTAGCAGCTCGTTGCGGCAAGAGACCCAGTACTTC.

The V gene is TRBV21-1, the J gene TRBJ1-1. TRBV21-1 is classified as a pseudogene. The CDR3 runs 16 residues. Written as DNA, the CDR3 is TGTGCCAGCAGCAAAGTTTTGATTATTTATTCCACTGAAGCTTTCTTT. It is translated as CASSKVLIIYSTEAFF.

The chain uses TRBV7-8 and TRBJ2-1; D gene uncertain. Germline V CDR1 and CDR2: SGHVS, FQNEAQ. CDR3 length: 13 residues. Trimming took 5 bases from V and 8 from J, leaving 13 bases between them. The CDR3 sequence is CASSLSNIDEQFF. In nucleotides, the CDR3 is TGTGCCAGCAGCCTGTCGAATATCGATGAGCAGTTCTTC.

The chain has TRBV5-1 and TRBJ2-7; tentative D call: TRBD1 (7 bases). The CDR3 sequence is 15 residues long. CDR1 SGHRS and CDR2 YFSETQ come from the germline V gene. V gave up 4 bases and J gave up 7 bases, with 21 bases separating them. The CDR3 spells CASSPGQTGAGEQYF. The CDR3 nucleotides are TGCGCCAGCAGCCCGGGACAGACCGGGGCGGGGGAGCAGTACTTC.

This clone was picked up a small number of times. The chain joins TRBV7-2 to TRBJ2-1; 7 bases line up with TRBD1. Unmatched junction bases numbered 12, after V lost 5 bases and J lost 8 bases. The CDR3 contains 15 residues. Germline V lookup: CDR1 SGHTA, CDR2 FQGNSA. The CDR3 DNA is TGTGCCAGCAGCGAGCCGGGACAGCTAACGGATGAGCAGTTCTTC. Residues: CASSEPGQLTDEQFF.

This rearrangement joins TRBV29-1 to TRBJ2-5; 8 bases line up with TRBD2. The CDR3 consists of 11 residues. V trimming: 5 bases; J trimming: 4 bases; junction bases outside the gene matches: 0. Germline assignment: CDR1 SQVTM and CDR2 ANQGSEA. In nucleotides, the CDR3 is TGCAGCGTTCGGGGGGGAGAGACCCAGTACTTC. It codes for CSVRGGETQYF.

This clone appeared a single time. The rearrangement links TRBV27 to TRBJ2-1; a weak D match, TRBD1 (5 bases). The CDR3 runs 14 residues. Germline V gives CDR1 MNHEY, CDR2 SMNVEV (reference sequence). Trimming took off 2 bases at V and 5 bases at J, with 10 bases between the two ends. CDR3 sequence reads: CASSLIGANNEQFF. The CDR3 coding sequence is TGTGCCAGCAGTTTAATAGGGGCAAACAATGAGCAGTTCTTC.

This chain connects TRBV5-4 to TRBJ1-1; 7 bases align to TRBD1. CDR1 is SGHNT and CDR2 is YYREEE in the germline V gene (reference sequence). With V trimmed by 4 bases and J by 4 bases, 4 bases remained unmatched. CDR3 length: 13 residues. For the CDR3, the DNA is TGTGCCAGCAGCATCCCAGGGGGCACTGAAGCTTTCTTT. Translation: CASSIPGGTEAFF.

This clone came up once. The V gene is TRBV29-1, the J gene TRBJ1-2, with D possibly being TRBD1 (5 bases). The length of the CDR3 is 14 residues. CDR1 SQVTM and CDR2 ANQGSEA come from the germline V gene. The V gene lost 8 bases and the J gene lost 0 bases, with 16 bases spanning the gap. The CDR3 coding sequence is TGCAGCTTCAGAGGGGCGCACACTAACTATGGCTACACCTTC. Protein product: CSFRGAHTNYGYTF.